This passage covers 21 T cell receptor beta chains from one sample sequenced in a study of cytomegalovirus exposure and HLA in healthy donors. Both 60 Vbeta primers and 13 Jbeta primers went into the PCR. Sequenced by immunoSEQ multiplex PCR; TCRdb stores in-frame clones only, minus some. The table shows 100,000 to 150,000 clones, with about three quarters occurring only once. Sequencing was performed on PBMCs. Every receptor here comes from a woman aged 40-49 years in good health and CMV-seronegative.

V is TRBV6-6 and J is TRBJ1-5; D call uncertain. Trimming removed 6 bases from V and 2 bases from J, with 8 bases in between. Germline V gives CDR1 MNHNY, CDR2 SVGAGI (reference sequence). CDR3 length: 13 amino acids. CDR3 DNA sequence: TGTGCCAGCAGCCCCCGTGGCAATCAGCCCCAGCATTTT. Translation: CASSPRGNQPQHF.

The gene calls are TRBV19 and TRBJ1-1; 8 bases fit TRBD1. CDR3 length: 13 residues. Germline-derived CDR1 and CDR2 are LNHDA and SQIVND (reference sequence). V lost 11 bases and J lost 3; bases outside the gene matches: 8. CDR3 in amino acids: CAPDRDSHTEAFF. The CDR3 DNA reads TGTGCCCCGGACAGGGACTCGCACACTGAAGCTTTCTTT.

The gene calls are TRBV7-2 and TRBJ2-5, with a weak D call TRBD1 (6 bases). The DNA matches TRBJ2-7 better at its end, which makes the J call doubtful. Germline V gene lookup returns CDR1 SGHTA and CDR2 FQGNSA. This CDR3 is built from 15 residues. CDR3: CASSYTSAQGNEQYF. The CDR3, as DNA: TGTGCCAGCAGTTATACCTCGGCCCAGGGGAACGAGCAGTACTTC.

V is TRBV5-1 and J is TRBJ2-3; D remains unclear. Germline loops: CDR1 SGHRS, CDR2 YFSETQ. The CDR3 is 14 amino acids. Trimming removed 2 bases from V and 2 bases from J, with 9 bases in between. CDR3 DNA sequence: TGCGCCAGCAGCTTAACCCCCTACACAGATACGCAGTATTTT. This sequence encodes CASSLTPYTDTQYF.

The chain links TRBV27 to TRBJ2-7; TRBD1 might be the D (5 bases). CDR1 MNHEY and CDR2 SMNVEV come from the germline V gene (reference sequence). The CDR3 extends over 13 amino acids. Trimming pared 6 bases from V and 4 bases from J, leaving 13 bases between. CDR3 sequence: CASSLGRQYEQYF. The CDR3 nucleotides are TGTGCCAGCAGCTTAGGTCGACAGTACGAGCAGTACTTC.

This chain links TRBV11-3 with TRBJ1-1; D unclear. With 3 bases removed from V and 2 bases from J, the gap between germline ends came to 7 bases. The CDR3 spans 13 residues. Per germline, CDR1 SGHNT and CDR2 YENEEA. CDR3 sequence (DNA): TGTGCCAGCAGCTTGCGGGGAAACACTGAAGCTTTCTTT. This encodes CASSLRGNTEAFF.

For this clone: The junction and the germline gene differ at one end; a read error may be behind it. The CDR3 DNA follows: TGTGCCACCAGCAGAGTCGGTCTATCGAGGGCCAAAAACAGTCAGTACTTC. It specifies CATSRVGLSRAKNSQYF. The chain carries TRBV15 and TRBJ2-4; D might be TRBD2 (5 bases). CDR1 is LNHNV, CDR2 YYDKDF, per germline (reference sequence). The CDR3 is made up of 17 amino acids.

The chain is built from TRBV5-1 and TRBJ2-7; 8 bases line up with TRBD1. Germline CDR1 and CDR2: SGHRS and YFSETQ. V was pared by 2 bases and J by 7 bases, with 11 bases of the junction left unmatched. This CDR3 is 15 amino acids long. The CDR3 nucleotides are TGCGCCAGCAGCTTCCTTTGGCAGGGGGCTTGGGAGCAGTACTTC. Protein sequence: CASSFLWQGAWEQYF.

The chain is built from TRBV19 and TRBJ1-2, with 7 positions matching TRBD1. J lost 3 bases, V lost 8 bases, and 3 bases had no gene match. The CDR3 covers 12 residues. Germline values: CDR1 LNHDA, CDR2 SQIVND (reference sequence). The CDR3 loop is CASVQGHYGYTF. The CDR3 coding sequence is TGTGCCAGTGTACAGGGGCACTATGGCTACACCTTC.

The chain couples TRBV28 to TRBJ2-6; 11 nucleotides align to TRBD2. V shed 7 bases and J 0 bases; nucleotides not matched to a gene: 8. From germline, CDR1 is MDHEN and CDR2 SYDVKM. The CDR3 is 18 residues long. The CDR3 region has the DNA TGTGCCAGCAACTCACTAGCGGGAGATGGCTCTGGGGCCAACGTCCTGACTTTC. Amino acid sequence: CASNSLAGDGSGANVLTF. Full variable domain (missing parts from reference TRBV28 and TRBJ2-6): DVKVTQSSRYLVKRTGEKVFLECVQDMDHENMFWYRQDPGLGLRLIYFSYDVKMKEKGDIPEGYSVSREKKERFSLILESASTNQTSMYLCASNSLAGDGSGANVLTFGAGSRLTVL.

V and J are TRBV11-2 and TRBJ1-1, with D possibly being TRBD1 (5 bases). The CDR3 contains 17 residues. The ends were cut back, 0 bases at V and 0 bases at J, with 14 bases in the middle. Germline CDR1 SGHAT, CDR2 FQNNGV. The CDR3 loop reads CASSLDAGRTMNTEAFF. The DNA of the CDR3 is TGTGCCAGCAGCTTAGATGCAGGGCGCACTATGAACACTGAAGCTTTCTTT.

This clone was counted only a few times. The chain is built from TRBV19 and TRBJ1-4; the D gene is possibly TRBD1 (5 bases). V lost 10 bases, J lost 7 bases, and 16 bases lay in between. This CDR3 is built from 13 residues. The V gene's germline CDR1 is LNHDA and CDR2 SQIVND (reference sequence). The CDR3 here is CATKAQDVEKLFF. In DNA, the CDR3 is TGTGCCACCAAGGCACAGGATGTTGAAAAACTGTTTTTT.

The rearrangement joins TRBV6-1 to TRBJ2-3, with 13 bases fitting TRBD2. Germline V gene sequence: CDR1 MNHNS, CDR2 SASEGT. The CDR3 spans 15 residues. V dropped 10 bases and J dropped 4; count of bases not matched to a gene: 8. The chain's CDR3 is CATNRLAGGADTQYF. For the CDR3, the DNA is TGTGCCACAAACCGACTAGCGGGAGGTGCAGATACGCAGTATTTT.

As concerns this clone: The germline gene is not matched at one end of the junction; a read error may be the cause. The sample has other DNA sequences that encode this CDR3 too. The chain carries TRBV27 and TRBJ2-3; D perhaps matches TRBD2 (6 bases). CDR3 length: 13 residues. The germline V gene has CDR1 MNHEY and CDR2 SMNVEV (reference sequence). Written as DNA, the CDR3 is TGTGGTCTAAGCGGGCACGGCACGGATACGCAGTATTTT. This sequence encodes CGLSGHGTDTQYF.

This clone was picked up one time. The chain carries TRBV19 and TRBJ1-5, with TRBD1 identical over 10 bases. V dropped 3 bases and J dropped 7; count of bases not matched to a gene: 3. Germline loops: CDR1 LNHDA, CDR2 SQIVND (reference sequence). The CDR3 is made up of 14 amino acids. CDR3 in DNA: TGTGCCAGTAGTATTGGGACAGGGGAGCAGCCCCAGCATTTT. It yields the protein CASSIGTGEQPQHF.

This clone was picked up a small number of times. The rearrangement uses TRBV5-1 and TRBJ2-7; tentatively, D is TRBD2 (6 bases). Germline V gives CDR1 SGHRS, CDR2 YFSETQ. The CDR3 runs 14 residues. V lost 4 bases, J lost 2 bases, and 13 bases lay in between. CDR3 region: CASSLSGGAYEQYF. CDR3 in DNA: TGCGCCAGCAGCCTCAGCGGAGGGGCCTACGAGCAGTACTTC. Complete variable domain (other parts from reference TRBV5-1 and TRBJ2-7): KAGVTQTPRYLIKTRGQQVTLSCSPISGHRSVSWYQQTPGQGLQFLFEYFSETQRNKGNFPGRFSGRQFSNSRSEMNVSTLELGDSALYLCASSLSGGAYEQYFGPGTRLTVT.

The chain joins TRBV6-1 to TRBJ2-7; 8 bases are shared with TRBD2. The V gene's germline CDR1 is MNHNS and CDR2 SASEGT. The ends lost 6 bases at V and 6 bases at J; junction bases unmatched: 4. The CDR3 spans 12 residues. The CDR3 here is CASSSSGSEQYF. CDR3 coding DNA: TGTGCCAGCAGCTCCAGCGGGAGCGAGCAGTACTTC.

V gene TRBV10-1 combines with J gene TRBJ2-7, with 10 positions matching TRBD2. Germline CDR1 and CDR2: WNHNN and SYGVQD (reference sequence). There are 17 residues in the CDR3. V shed 7 bases and J 5 bases; nucleotides not matched to a gene: 17. The chain's CDR3 is CASTSPSLAGKLDEQYF. The CDR3 DNA sequence: TGCGCCAGCACCTCCCCCTCACTAGCGGGAAAGCTCGACGAGCAGTACTTC.

The rearrangement links TRBV10-1 to TRBJ2-5; no clear D. The end of the DNA is better explained by TRBJ2-7, so the J call may be wrong. Germline loops: CDR1 WNHNN, CDR2 SYGVQD (reference sequence). The CDR3 consists of 15 residues. CDR3 sequence (DNA): TGCGCCAGCACTCATGCTCCAAAGAGCTCCTACGAGCAGTACTTC. Its translation is CASTHAPKSSYEQYF.

The chain carries TRBV5-5 and TRBJ2-7; D is unclear. V lost 2 bases to trimming and J lost 1 base, with 13 bases between them. The CDR3 extends over 15 amino acids. Germline lookup yields CDR1 SGHKS and CDR2 YYEKEE (reference sequence). CDR3 nucleotides: TGTGCCAGCAGCTTCGTGTCCCCTAATTCCTACGAGCAGTACTTC. It encodes CASSFVSPNSYEQYF.

A few counts support this clone. The junction differs from germline at one of its ends, possibly a read error. V usage is TRBV2 and J usage is TRBJ2-6; TRBD1 is a possible D gene (7 bases). Germline V gene data show CDR1 as SNHLY and CDR2 as FYNNEI. This CDR3 has 14 residues. The CDR3 nucleotides read TGTGCCACCCAGGGGGGAGCTGGGGCCAACGGCCTGACTTTC. Protein product: CATQGGAGANGLTF.